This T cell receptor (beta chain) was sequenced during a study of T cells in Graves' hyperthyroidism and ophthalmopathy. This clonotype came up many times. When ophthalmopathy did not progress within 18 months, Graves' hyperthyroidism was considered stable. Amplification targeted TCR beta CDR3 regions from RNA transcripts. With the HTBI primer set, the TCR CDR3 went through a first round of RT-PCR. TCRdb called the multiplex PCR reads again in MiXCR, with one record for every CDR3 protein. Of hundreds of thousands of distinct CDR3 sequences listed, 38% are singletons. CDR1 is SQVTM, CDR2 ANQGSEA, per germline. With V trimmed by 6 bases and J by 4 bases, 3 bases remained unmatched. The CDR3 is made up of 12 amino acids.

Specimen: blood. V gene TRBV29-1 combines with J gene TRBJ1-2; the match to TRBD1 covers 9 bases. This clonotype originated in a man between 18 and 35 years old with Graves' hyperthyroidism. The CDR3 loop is CSVDRGGYGYTF. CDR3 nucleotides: TGCAGCGTGGACAGGGGCGGCTATGGCTACACCTTC.